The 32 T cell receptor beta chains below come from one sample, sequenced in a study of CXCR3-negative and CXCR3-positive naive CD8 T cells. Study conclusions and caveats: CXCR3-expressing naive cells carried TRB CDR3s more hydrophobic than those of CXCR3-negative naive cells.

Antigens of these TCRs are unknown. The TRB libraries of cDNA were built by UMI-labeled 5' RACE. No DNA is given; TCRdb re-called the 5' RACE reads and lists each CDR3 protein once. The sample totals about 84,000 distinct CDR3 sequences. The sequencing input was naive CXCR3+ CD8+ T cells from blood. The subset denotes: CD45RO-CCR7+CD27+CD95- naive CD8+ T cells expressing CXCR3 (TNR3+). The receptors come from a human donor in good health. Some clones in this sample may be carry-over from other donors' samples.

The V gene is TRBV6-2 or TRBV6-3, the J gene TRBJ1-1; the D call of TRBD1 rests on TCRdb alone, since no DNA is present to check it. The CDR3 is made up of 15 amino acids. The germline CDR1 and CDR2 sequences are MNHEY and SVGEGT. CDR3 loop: CASTNGVYGATEAFF.

The CDR3 protein is CASSQDERGNSPLHF. The genes are TRBV4-1 and TRBJ1-6; TCRdb calls TRBD1, which cannot be checked without DNA. Germline lookup yields CDR1 MGHRA and CDR2 YSYEKL. CDR3 length: 15 residues.

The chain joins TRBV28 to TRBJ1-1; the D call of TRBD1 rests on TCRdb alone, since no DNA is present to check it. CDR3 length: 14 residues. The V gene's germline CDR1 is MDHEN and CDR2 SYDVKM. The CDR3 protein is CASRRSGGYTEAFF.

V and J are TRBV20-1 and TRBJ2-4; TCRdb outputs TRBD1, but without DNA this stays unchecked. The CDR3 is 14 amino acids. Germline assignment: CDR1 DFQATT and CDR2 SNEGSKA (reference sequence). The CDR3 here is CSASAISGTVLQYF.

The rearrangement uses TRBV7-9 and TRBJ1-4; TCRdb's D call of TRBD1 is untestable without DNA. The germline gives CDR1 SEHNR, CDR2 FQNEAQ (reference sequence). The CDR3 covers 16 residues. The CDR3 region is CASSNRDRGFDVVLFF.

CDR3 in amino acids: CSVEIWTGHYEQYF. The V gene is TRBV29-1, the J gene TRBJ2-7; TCRdb calls TRBD1, which cannot be checked without DNA. Germline CDR1 reads SQVTM; CDR2 reads ANQGSEA. This CDR3 contains 14 residues.

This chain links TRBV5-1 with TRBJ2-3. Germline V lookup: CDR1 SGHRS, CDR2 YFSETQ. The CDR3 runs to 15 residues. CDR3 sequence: CASSLGRGRTDTQYF.

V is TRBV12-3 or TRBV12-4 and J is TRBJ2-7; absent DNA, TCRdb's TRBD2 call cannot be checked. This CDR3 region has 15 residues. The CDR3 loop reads CASRQAGGAAYEQYF.

CDR3 protein: CASSIKTSGGNEQFF. The chain uses TRBV28 and TRBJ2-1; TCRdb proposes TRBD2, but this gene call is untestable without DNA. CDR1 and CDR2 from the germline V gene are MDHEN and SYDVKM. The CDR3 loop spans 15 amino acids.

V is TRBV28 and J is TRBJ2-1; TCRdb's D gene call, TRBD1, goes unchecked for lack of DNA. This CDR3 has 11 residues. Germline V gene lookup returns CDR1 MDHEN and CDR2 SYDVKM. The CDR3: CASSETGTVFF.

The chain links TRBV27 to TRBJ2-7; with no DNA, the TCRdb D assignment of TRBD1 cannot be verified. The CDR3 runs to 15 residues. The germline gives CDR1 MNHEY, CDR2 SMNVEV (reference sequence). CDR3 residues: CASSRLRDRGREQYF.

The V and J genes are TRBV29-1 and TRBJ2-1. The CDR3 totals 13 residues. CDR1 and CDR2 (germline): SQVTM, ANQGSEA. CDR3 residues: CSVEDGEGFRQFF.

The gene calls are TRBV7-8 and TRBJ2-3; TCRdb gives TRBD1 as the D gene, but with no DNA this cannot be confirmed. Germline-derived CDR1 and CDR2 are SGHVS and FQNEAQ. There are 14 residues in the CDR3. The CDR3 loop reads CASSTWGGTDTQYF.

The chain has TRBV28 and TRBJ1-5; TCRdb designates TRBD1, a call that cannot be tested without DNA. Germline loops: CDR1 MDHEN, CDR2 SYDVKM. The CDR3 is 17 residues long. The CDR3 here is CASSPQDRGYATQPQHF.

The chain's CDR3 is CASSHEWGEAFF. V is TRBV12-3 or TRBV12-4 and J is TRBJ1-1. The CDR3 extends over 12 amino acids.

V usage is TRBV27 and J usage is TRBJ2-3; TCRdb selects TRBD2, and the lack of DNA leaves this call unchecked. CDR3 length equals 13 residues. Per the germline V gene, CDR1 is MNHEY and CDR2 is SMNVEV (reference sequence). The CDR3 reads CASSPGTPNTQYF.

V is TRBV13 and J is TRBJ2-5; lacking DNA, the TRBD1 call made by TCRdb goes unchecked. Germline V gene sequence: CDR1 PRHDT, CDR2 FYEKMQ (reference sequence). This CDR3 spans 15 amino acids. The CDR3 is CASSTRIRGPETQYF.

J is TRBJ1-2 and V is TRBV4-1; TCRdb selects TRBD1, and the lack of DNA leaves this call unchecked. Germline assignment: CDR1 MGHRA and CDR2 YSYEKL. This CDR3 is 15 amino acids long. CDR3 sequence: CASSQLQGARYGYTF.

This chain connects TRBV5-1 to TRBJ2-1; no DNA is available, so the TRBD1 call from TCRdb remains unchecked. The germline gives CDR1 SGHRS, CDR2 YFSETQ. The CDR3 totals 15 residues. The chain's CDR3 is CASSSGQEAYNEQFF.

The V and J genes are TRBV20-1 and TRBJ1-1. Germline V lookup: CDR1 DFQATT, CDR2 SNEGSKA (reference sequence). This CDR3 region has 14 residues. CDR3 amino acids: CSAFFTDPSTEAFF.

CDR3 sequence: CASSPDLRSSYEQYF. The chain carries TRBV18 and TRBJ2-7. The CDR3 sequence is 15 residues long. Germline loops: CDR1 KGHSH, CDR2 LQKENI.

The CDR3 region is CASSQDLVRDWNYQPQHF. The J gene is TRBJ1-5, the V gene TRBV4-1. There are 18 residues in the CDR3. The germline CDR1 and CDR2 sequences are MGHRA and YSYEKL.

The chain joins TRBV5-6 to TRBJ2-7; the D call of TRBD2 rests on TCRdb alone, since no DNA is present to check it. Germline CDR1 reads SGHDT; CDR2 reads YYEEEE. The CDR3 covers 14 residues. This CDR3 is CASSLSGRAGEQYF.

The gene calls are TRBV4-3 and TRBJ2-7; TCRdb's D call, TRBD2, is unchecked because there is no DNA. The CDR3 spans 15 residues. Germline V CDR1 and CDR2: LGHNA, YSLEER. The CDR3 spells CASSHGASGSYEQYF.

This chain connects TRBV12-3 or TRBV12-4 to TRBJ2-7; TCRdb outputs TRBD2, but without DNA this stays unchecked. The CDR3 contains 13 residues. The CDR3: CASSPGLAVGQYF.

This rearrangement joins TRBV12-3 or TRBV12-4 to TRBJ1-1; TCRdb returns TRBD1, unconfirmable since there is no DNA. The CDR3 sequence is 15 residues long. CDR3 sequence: CASSLKQGWNTEAFF.

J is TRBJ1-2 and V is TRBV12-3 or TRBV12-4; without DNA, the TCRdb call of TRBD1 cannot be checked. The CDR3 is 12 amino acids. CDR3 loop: CASSLASGGYTF.

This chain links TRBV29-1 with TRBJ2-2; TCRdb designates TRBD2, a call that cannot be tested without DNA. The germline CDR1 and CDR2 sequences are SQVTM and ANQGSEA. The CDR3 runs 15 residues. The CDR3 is CSVESGREQAGELFF.

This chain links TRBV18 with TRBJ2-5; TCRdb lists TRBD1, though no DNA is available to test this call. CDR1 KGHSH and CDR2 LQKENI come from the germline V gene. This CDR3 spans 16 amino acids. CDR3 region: CASSPPAGGVQETQYF.

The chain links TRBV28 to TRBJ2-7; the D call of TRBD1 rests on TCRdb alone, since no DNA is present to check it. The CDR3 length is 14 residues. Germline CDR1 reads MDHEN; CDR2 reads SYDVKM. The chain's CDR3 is CASSPTPRGTEQYF. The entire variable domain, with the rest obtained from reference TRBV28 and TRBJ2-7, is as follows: DVKVTQSSRYLVKRTGEKVFLECVQDMDHENMFWYRQDPGLGLRLIYFSYDVKMKEKGDIPEGYSVSREKKERFSLILESASTNQTSMYLCASSPTPRGTEQYFGPGTRLTVT.

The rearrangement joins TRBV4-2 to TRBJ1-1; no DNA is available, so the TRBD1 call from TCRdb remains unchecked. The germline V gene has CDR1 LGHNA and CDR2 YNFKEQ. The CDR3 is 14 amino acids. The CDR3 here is CASSQVGQGAEAFF.

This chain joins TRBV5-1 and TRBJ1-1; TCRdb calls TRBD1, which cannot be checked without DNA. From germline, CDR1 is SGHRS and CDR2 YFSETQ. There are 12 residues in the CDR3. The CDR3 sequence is CASTHRPLEAFF.